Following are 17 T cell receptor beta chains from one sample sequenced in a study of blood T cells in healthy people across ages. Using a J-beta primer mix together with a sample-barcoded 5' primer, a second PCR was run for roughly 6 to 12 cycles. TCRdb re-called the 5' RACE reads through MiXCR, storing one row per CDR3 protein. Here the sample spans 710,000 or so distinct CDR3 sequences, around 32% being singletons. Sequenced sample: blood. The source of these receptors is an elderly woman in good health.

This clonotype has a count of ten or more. Written as DNA, the CDR3 is TGCGCCAGCAGCTTGGAAGACCAAGGGGACATTCAGTACTTC. It specifies CASSLEDQGDIQYF. This chain joins TRBV5-1 and TRBJ2-4; a weak D match, TRBD1 (5 bases). Trimming removed 0 bases at V and 8 bases at J, with 12 bases between. This CDR3 comprises 14 residues. Germline CDR1 is SGHRS and CDR2 is YFSETQ.

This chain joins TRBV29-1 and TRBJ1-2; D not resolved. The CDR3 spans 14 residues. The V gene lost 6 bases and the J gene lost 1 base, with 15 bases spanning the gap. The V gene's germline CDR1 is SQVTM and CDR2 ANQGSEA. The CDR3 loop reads CSVRTDVVNYGYTF. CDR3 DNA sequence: TGCAGCGTAAGGACGGACGTGGTTAACTATGGCTACACCTTC.

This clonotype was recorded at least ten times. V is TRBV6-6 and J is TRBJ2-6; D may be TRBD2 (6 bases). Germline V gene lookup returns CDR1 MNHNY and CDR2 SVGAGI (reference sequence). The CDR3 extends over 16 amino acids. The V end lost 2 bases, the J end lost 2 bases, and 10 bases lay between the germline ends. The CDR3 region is CASSYTRGTGANVLTF. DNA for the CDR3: TGTGCCAGCAGTTACACGCGGGGAACTGGGGCCAACGTCCTGACTTTC.

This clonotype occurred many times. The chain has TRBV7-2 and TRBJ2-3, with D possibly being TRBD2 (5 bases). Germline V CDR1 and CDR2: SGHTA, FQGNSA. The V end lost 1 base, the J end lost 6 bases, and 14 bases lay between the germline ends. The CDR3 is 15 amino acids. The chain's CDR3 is CASSLDGVSADTQYF. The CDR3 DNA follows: TGTGCCAGCAGCTTAGACGGGGTATCAGCGGATACGCAGTATTTT.

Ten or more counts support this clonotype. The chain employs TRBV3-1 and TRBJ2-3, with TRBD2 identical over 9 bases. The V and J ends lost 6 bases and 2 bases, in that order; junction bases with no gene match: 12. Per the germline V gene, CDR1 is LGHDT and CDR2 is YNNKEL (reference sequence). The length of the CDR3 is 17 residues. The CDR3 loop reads CASRASGGRSLTDTQYF. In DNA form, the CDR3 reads TGTGCCAGCAGGGCAAGCGGGGGGCGATCTCTCACAGATACGCAGTATTTT.

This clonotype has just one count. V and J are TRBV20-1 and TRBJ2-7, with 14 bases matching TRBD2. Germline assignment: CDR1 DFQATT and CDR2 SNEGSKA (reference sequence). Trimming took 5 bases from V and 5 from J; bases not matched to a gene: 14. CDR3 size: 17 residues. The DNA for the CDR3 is TGCAGTGCTTCCGCACTGACTAGCGGGAGGGCCATCGACGAGCAGTACTTC. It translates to CSASALTSGRAIDEQYF.

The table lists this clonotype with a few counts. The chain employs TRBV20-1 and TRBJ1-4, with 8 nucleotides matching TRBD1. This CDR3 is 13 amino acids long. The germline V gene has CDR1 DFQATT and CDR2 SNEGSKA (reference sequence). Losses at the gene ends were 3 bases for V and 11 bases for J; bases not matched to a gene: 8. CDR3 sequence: CSASQGAVGKLFF. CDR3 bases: TGCAGTGCTAGTCAGGGGGCCGTTGGCAAACTGTTTTTT.

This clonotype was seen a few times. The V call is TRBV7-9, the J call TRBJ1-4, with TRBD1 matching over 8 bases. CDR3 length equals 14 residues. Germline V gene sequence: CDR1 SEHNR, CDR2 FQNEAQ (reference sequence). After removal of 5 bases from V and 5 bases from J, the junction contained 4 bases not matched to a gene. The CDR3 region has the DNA TGTGCCAGCAGCATCAGGGGGCTCAATGAAAAACTGTTTTTT. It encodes CASSIRGLNEKLFF.

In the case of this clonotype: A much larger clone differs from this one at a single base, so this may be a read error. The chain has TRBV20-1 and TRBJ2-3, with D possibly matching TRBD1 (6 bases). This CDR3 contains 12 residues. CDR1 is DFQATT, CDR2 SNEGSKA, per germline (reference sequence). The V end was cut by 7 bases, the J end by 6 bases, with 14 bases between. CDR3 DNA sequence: TGCAGTGTAGGACAGAGCTCGGATACGCAGTATTTT. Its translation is CSVGQSSDTQYF.

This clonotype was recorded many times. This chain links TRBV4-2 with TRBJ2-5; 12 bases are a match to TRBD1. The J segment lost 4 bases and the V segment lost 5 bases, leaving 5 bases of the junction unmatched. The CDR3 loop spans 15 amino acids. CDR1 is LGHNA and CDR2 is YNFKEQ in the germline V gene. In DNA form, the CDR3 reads TGTGCCAGCAGCACCGGGACAGGGGGCCGAGAGACCCAGTACTTC. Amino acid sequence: CASSTGTGGRETQYF.

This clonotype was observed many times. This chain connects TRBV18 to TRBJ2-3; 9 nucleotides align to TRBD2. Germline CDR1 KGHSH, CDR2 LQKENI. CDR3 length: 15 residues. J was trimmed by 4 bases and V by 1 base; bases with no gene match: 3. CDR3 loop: CASSPQGLAADTQYF. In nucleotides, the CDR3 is TGTGCCAGCTCACCACAGGGACTAGCCGCAGATACGCAGTATTTT.

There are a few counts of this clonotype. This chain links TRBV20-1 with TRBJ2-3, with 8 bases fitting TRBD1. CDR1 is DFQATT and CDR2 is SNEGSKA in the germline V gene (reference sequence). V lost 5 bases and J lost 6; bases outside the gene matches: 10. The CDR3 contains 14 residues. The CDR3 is CSAGVTGVYDTQYF. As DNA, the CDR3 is TGCAGTGCTGGAGTGACAGGGGTGTACGATACGCAGTATTTT.

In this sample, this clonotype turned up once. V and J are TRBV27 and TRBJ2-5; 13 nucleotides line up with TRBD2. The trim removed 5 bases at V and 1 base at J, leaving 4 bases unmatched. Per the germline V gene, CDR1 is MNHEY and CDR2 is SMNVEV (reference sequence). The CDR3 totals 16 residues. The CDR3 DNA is TGTGCCAGCAGTCAAGGGACTAGCGGGGTCCAAGAGACCCAGTACTTC. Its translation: CASSQGTSGVQETQYF.

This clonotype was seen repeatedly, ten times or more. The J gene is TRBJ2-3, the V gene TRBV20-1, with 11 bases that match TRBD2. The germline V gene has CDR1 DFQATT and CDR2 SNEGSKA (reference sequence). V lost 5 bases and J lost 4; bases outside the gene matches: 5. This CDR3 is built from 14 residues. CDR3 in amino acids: CSAVAGGPPDTQYF. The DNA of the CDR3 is TGCAGTGCTGTAGCGGGGGGGCCCCCAGATACGCAGTATTTT.

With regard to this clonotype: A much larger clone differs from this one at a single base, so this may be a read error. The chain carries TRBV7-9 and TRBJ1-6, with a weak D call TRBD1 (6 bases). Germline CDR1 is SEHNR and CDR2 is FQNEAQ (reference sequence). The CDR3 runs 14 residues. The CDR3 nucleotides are TGTGCCAGCAGCTTAGGACAGGCAGGTTCACCCCCCCACTTT. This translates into CASSLGQAGSPPHF.

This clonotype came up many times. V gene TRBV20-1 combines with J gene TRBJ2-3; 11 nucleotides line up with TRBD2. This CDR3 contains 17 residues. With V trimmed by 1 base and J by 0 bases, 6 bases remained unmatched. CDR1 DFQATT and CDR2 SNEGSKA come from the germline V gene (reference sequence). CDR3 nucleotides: TGCAGTGCTAGAGCCCCTAGCGGGGGGCCAAGCACAGATACGCAGTATTTT. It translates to CSARAPSGGPSTDTQYF.

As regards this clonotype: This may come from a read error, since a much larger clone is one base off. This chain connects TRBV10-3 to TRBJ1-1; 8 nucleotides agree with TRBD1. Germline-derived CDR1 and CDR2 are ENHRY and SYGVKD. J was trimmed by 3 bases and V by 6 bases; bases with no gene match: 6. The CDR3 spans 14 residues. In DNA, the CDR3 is TGTGCCATCAGACGGGACAGGAGTGACACTGAAGCTTTCTTT. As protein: CAIRRDRSDTEAFF.